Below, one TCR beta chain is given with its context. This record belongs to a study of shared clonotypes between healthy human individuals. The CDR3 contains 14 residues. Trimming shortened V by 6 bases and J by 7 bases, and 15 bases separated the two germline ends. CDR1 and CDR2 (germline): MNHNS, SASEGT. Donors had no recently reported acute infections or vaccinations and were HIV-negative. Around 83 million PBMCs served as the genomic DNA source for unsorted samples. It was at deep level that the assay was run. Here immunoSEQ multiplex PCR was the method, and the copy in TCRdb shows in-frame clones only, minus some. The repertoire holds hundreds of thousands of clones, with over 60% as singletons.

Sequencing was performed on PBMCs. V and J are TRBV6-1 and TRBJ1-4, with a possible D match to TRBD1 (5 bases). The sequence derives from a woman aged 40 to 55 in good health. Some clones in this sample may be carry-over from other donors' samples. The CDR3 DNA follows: TGTGCCAGCAGGAAGGCACAGGAGGGTGAAAAACTGTTTTTT. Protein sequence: CASRKAQEGEKLFF.